The 16 T cell receptor beta chains given below trace back to one sample, sequenced in a study of cytomegalovirus exposure and HLA in healthy donors. Profiled with immunoSEQ multiplex PCR; TCRdb holds only in-frame clones, not every one. The sample lists about 58,000 clones; more than 75% were seen once. The sample consisted of PBMCs. These receptors were collected from a man aged 18 to 29 in good health and CMV-seronegative.

The chain links TRBV5-4 to TRBJ2-2, with TRBD2 identical over 7 bases. CDR3 length: 15 residues. V trimming: 5 bases; J trimming: 6 bases; junction bases outside the gene matches: 10. CDR1 is SGHNT and CDR2 is YYREEE in the germline V gene (reference sequence). CDR3 DNA sequence: TGTGCCAGCAGTTTAACGGCGGGAGCTGCCGGGGAGCTGTTTTTT. It yields the protein CASSLTAGAAGELFF.

The CDR3 spells CASSPPVGSGELFF. Written as DNA, the CDR3 is TGTGCCAGCAGCCCCCCTGTGGGGAGCGGGGAGCTGTTTTTT. The genes are TRBV9 and TRBJ2-2, with a possible D match to TRBD2 (5 bases). CDR1 is SGDLS, CDR2 YYNGEE, per germline. Trimming stripped 4 bases from V and 7 bases from J, with 14 bases between. This CDR3 has 14 amino acids.

The V and J genes are TRBV28 and TRBJ2-5; 7 nucleotides line up with TRBD2. The germline gives CDR1 MDHEN, CDR2 SYDVKM. The CDR3 sequence is 13 residues long. V gave up 5 bases and J gave up 4 bases; unmatched junction bases: 4. The CDR3 here is CASSTSGGETQYF. CDR3 in DNA: TGTGCCAGCAGTACCTCGGGGGGAGAGACCCAGTACTTC.

The genes are TRBV30 and TRBJ2-3; the D gene is possibly TRBD2 (5 bases). V was shortened by 5 bases and J by 0 bases, with 9 bases between the two germline ends. This CDR3 comprises 13 residues. In germline, CDR1 is GTSNPN, CDR2 SVGIG (reference sequence). The CDR3 coding sequence is TGTGCCTGGTCCGAGGGCAGCACAGATACGCAGTATTTT. Its protein product is CAWSEGSTDTQYF. The full variable domain, in which reference TRBV30 and TRBJ2-3 provide the parts outside the CDR3, is SQTIHQWPATLVQPVGSPLSLECTVEGTSNPNLYWYRQAAGRGLQLLFYSVGIGQISSEVPQNLSASRPQDRQFILSSKKLLLSDSGFYLCAWSEGSTDTQYFGPGTRLTVL.

The chain couples TRBV9 to TRBJ2-5; 9 bases map to TRBD2. The trim removed 4 bases at V and 2 bases at J, leaving 6 bases unmatched. The CDR3 is 15 residues long. Germline-derived CDR1 and CDR2 are SGDLS and YYNGEE. This CDR3 is CASSLSGRIQETQYF. The CDR3, as DNA: TGTGCCAGCAGCCTGAGCGGGAGGATACAAGAGACCCAGTACTTC.

The V call is TRBV7-9, the J call TRBJ2-5; 7 bases fit TRBD1. Germline V gene data show CDR1 as SEHNR and CDR2 as FQNEAQ (reference sequence). The CDR3 is 15 amino acids. The ends lost 4 bases at V and 4 bases at J; junction bases unmatched: 9. This chain's CDR3 is CASSSTATGPETQYF. CDR3 in DNA: TGTGCCAGCAGCTCCACCGCGACAGGGCCAGAGACCCAGTACTTC.

V and J are TRBV5-6 and TRBJ1-2; 7 nucleotides align to TRBD1. CDR1 and CDR2 from the germline V gene are SGHDT and YYEEEE. There are 14 residues in the CDR3. The V and J ends lost 2 bases and 7 bases, in that order; junction bases with no gene match: 8. This chain's CDR3 is CASSLRDSHSGYTF. CDR3 coding DNA: TGTGCCAGCAGCTTACGGGACAGCCATAGTGGCTACACCTTC.

The J gene is TRBJ2-1, the V gene TRBV11-2; D perhaps matches TRBD2 (7 bases). Germline V gene data show CDR1 as SGHAT and CDR2 as FQNNGV. V dropped 4 bases and J dropped 9 bases, with 22 bases sitting between them. The CDR3 has 16 amino acids. The CDR3 nucleotides are TGTGCCAGCAGCTCCCTTTGGGCGGGGGCCCTTAGTGAGCAGTTCTTC. This translates into CASSSLWAGALSEQFF.

This clone was detected only a few times. V is TRBV20-1 and J is TRBJ2-7; D is undetermined. There are 11 residues in the CDR3. The ends were cut back, 5 bases at V and 6 bases at J, with 11 bases in the middle. In germline, CDR1 is DFQATT, CDR2 SNEGSKA (reference sequence). CDR3 sequence reads: CSALRQIEQYF. The CDR3 bases are TGCAGTGCTCTCAGGCAAATCGAGCAGTACTTC.

This chain links TRBV19 with TRBJ1-1, with 10 positions matching TRBD1. CDR3 size: 15 residues. V shed 3 bases, J shed 4 bases, and the junction held 5 bases outside the gene matches. Looked up from germline, CDR1 is LNHDA and CDR2 is SQIVND (reference sequence). CDR3 sequence (DNA): TGTGCCAGTAGTATGGGACAGGGGTACACCACTGAAGCTTTCTTT. This sequence encodes CASSMGQGYTTEAFF.

A note on this clone: Relative to the germline gene, one junction end is altered; a read error may explain this. The chain employs TRBV7-7 and TRBJ2-7, with D possibly matching TRBD1 (6 bases). Germline V CDR1 and CDR2: SSHAT, FNYEAQ (reference sequence). This CDR3 has 14 residues. CDR3 coding DNA: TGTGCTAGCAGCCCTTCAGGGGACTCCTACGAGCAGTACTTC. It yields the protein CASSPSGDSYEQYF.

The chain is built from TRBV30 and TRBJ2-5, with D perhaps TRBD1 (7 bases). V lost 5 bases and J lost 4, with 11 bases in between. CDR3 length equals 12 residues. Per germline, CDR1 GTSNPN and CDR2 SVGIG (reference sequence). The CDR3 DNA reads TGTGCCTGGCAGGGGGGATCAGAGACCCAGTACTTC. Translation gives CAWQGGSETQYF.

On this clone: The junction departs from germline at one end; a sequencing error may be responsible. This rearrangement joins TRBV7-7 to TRBJ2-3, with D possibly TRBD1 on 5 matching bases. Looked up from germline, CDR1 is SSHAT and CDR2 is FNYEAQ (reference sequence). This CDR3 has 13 amino acids. Here the CDR3 reads CASSPSGTDTQYF. The CDR3 DNA is TGTGCTAGCAGCCCATCAGGGACAGATACGCAGTATTTT. Variable domain in full (rest from reference TRBV7-7 and TRBJ2-3): GAGVSQSPRYKVTKRGQDVTLRCDPISSHATLYWYQQALGQGPEFLTYFNYEAQPDKSGLPSDRFSAERPEGSISTLTIQRTEQRDSAMYRCASSPSGTDTQYFGPGTRLTVL.

The V call is TRBV15, the J call TRBJ1-1, with a weak D call TRBD1 (5 bases). Looked up from germline, CDR1 is LNHNV and CDR2 is YYDKDF (reference sequence). CDR3 length: 14 amino acids. V was cut by 3 bases and J by 6 bases, with 14 bases left in between. CDR3 sequence reads: CATSRSGGGSEAFF. Written as DNA, the CDR3 is TGTGCCACCAGCAGGTCCGGGGGAGGCTCTGAAGCTTTCTTT.

The chain employs TRBV28 and TRBJ2-7, with D perhaps TRBD1 (6 bases). The germline V gene has CDR1 MDHEN and CDR2 SYDVKM. Trimming removed 2 bases from V and 2 bases from J, with 13 bases in between. This CDR3 is built from 15 residues. The CDR3 nucleotides read TGTGCCAGCAGTTTACGCAGGGGCGCAACCTACGAGCAGTACTTC. Residues: CASSLRRGATYEQYF.

This rearrangement joins TRBV28 to TRBJ2-7, with D unresolved. V was shortened by 3 bases and J by 4 bases, with 7 bases between the two germline ends. CDR1 and CDR2 (germline): MDHEN, SYDVKM. This CDR3 contains 12 residues. The CDR3 protein is CASSLFGYEQYF. In DNA, the CDR3 is TGTGCCAGCAGTTTGTTCGGTTACGAGCAGTACTTC.